Below, 9 T cell receptor beta chains from the same sample are listed, as sequenced in a study of Tregs in tolerant kidney transplant recipients. TCRdb's copy holds only in-frame clones and misses some; the assay was immunoSEQ multiplex PCR. This sample has 75,000 to 100,000 clones, with around 90% found just once. Material: CD8+ T cells from blood. Receptor source: a human donor in good health.

The gene calls are TRBV7-9 and TRBJ1-1; a weak D match, TRBD1 (6 bases). From germline, CDR1 is SEHNR and CDR2 FQNEAQ (reference sequence). Trimming cost V 5 bases and J 1 base, with 17 bases left between them. The CDR3 has 16 amino acids. CDR3 amino acids: CASSQAKGRGNTEAFF. As DNA, the CDR3 is TGTGCCAGCAGCCAAGCAAAGGGCAGGGGGAACACTGAAGCTTTCTTT.

J is TRBJ2-3 and V is TRBV6-1; 10 nucleotides match TRBD1. CDR1 is MNHNS, CDR2 SASEGT, per germline. J was trimmed by 3 bases and V by 3 bases; bases with no gene match: 6. The CDR3 spans 16 residues. The CDR3 is CASSETSDRGTDTQYF. The DNA for the CDR3 is TGTGCCAGCAGTGAGACTTCGGACAGGGGGACAGATACGCAGTATTTT.

The CDR3: CARSLRTAYNSPLHF. The CDR3 coding sequence is TGTGCCAGAAGCTTGCGGACGGCTTATAATTCACCCCTCCACTTT. This chain connects TRBV5-3 to TRBJ1-6; D gene uncertain. TRBV5-3 is recorded as an ORF, its role being uncertain. V lost 1 base, J lost 4 bases, and 9 bases lay in between. The CDR3 is 15 residues long.

This chain uses TRBV4-2 with TRBJ2-1; D gene unclear. The CDR3 is 14 residues long. Germline V CDR1 and CDR2: LGHNA, YNFKEQ. Trimming removed 0 bases from V and 8 bases from J, with 11 bases in between. CDR3 DNA sequence: TGTGCCAGCAGCCAAGAGTTAAGCGTCCATGAGCAGTTCTTC. Residues: CASSQELSVHEQFF.

V and J are TRBV9 and TRBJ1-5, with a tentative D call TRBD1 (6 bases). The CDR3 consists of 15 residues. Germline V gene sequence: CDR1 SGDLS, CDR2 YYNGEE. The V end lost 3 bases, the J end lost 5 bases, and 15 bases lay between the germline ends. The CDR3 DNA follows: TGTGCCAGCAGCGCGGGACATTCGGGGGATCAGCCCCAGCATTTT. This encodes CASSAGHSGDQPQHF.

In its sample, this clone was seen once. The genes are TRBV19 and TRBJ1-5, with 8 bases that match TRBD1. CDR3 length: 13 residues. Germline V gene data show CDR1 as LNHDA and CDR2 as SQIVND (reference sequence). With 8 bases clipped from V and 9 bases from J, the junction kept 9 bases outside the gene matches. The CDR3 loop reads CASDTGGPTPQHF. Written as DNA, the CDR3 is TGTGCCAGTGATACAGGGGGTCCTACGCCCCAGCATTTT. The full variable domain, with the rest looked up from reference TRBV19 and TRBJ1-5, is DGGITQSPKYLFRKEGQNVTLSCEQNLNHDAMYWYRQDPGQGLRLIYYSQIVNDFQKGDIAEGYSVSREKKESFPLTVTSAQKNPTAFYLCASDTGGPTPQHFGDGTRLSIL.

This chain connects TRBV27 to TRBJ2-7; TRBD1 might be the D (5 bases). V lost 2 bases, J lost 7 bases, and 24 bases lay in between. This CDR3 spans 17 amino acids. Germline V lookup: CDR1 MNHEY, CDR2 SMNVEV (reference sequence). The CDR3 sequence is CASSLRPWQDNMGEQYF. The CDR3 DNA sequence: TGTGCCAGCAGTTTACGCCCCTGGCAGGACAACATGGGGGAGCAGTACTTC.

This chain uses TRBV6-1 with TRBJ2-1; no firm D call. This CDR3 comprises 11 residues. Germline V CDR1 and CDR2: MNHNS, SASEGT. V lost 3 bases and J lost 12, with 9 bases in between. CDR3 sequence: CASSDLSRQFF. CDR3 bases: TGTGCCAGCAGTGACCTTTCGAGGCAGTTCTTC.

The V and J genes are TRBV4-1 and TRBJ1-5; D remains ambiguous. The V gene lost 1 base and the J gene lost 3 bases, with 10 bases spanning the gap. This CDR3 spans 15 amino acids. In germline, CDR1 is MGHRA, CDR2 YSYEKL. Here the CDR3 reads CASSQVWGNNQPQHF. The DNA of the CDR3 is TGCGCCAGCAGCCAAGTTTGGGGAAACAATCAGCCCCAGCATTTT.